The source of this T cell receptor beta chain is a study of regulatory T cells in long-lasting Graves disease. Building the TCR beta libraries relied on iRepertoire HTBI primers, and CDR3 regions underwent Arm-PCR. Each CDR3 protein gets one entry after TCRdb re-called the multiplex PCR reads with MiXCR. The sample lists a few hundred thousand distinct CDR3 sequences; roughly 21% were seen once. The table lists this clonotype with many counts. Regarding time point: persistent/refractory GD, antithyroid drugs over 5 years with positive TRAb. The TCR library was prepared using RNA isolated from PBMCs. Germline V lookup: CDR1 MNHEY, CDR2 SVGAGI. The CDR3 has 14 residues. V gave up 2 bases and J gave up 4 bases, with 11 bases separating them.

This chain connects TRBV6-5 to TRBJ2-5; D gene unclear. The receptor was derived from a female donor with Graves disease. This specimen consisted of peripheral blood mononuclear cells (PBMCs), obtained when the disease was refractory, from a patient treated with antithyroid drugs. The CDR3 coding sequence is TGTGCCAGCAGTTACGGCCCTAAGGGAGAGACCCAGTACTTC. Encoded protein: CASSYGPKGETQYF.